Shown below are 21 T cell receptor beta chains from a single sample sequenced in a study of cytotoxic CD8 clonotypes in ibrutinib-treated CLL (dated by TCRdb to the early 2020s). The library was generated by the immunoSEQ multiplex PCR assay. Sourced from immuneACCESS, this table was stored by TCRdb with only in-frame sequences that have V and J called. A share of the clones is absent; for the studies checked, an unresolved V gene accounts for under half, and the remainder has no known explanation. Here the sample has some 290,000 clones; 80% occur a single time. Over 5.5% of the sample is taken by the ten largest. This specimen consisted of PBMCs, obtained before ibrutinib treatment. These receptors all come from a human donor with chronic lymphocytic leukemia.

The chain recombines TRBV7-2 with TRBJ2-1, with TRBD2 matching 7 bases. This CDR3 spans 14 amino acids. CDR1 SGHTA and CDR2 FQGNSA come from the germline V gene. Trimming cost V 8 bases and J 9 bases; bases outside gene matches: 13. CDR3 region: CASSRDYSKSEQFF. CDR3 sequence (DNA): TGTGCCAGCTCCCGGGACTACAGTAAGTCTGAGCAGTTCTTC.

This clone showed up just a few times. The chain has TRBV11-2 and TRBJ1-2; D is perhaps TRBD1 (6 bases). The CDR3 extends over 14 amino acids. V lost 5 bases and J lost 4, with 14 bases in between. CDR1 is SGHAT and CDR2 is FQNNGV in the germline V gene. The CDR3 bases are TGTGCCAGCAGCCTCAGCGGGGGCGGCTATGGCTACACCTTC. It codes for CASSLSGGGYGYTF.

The chain carries TRBV7-2 and TRBJ2-7, with TRBD1 as a possible D gene (6 bases). Germline CDR1 reads SGHTA; CDR2 reads FQGNSA. Trimming cost V 3 bases and J 2 bases, with 11 bases left between them. CDR3 size: 14 residues. The CDR3 DNA reads TGTGCCAGCAGCTTCACAGGGTCCCCCTACGAGCAGTACTTC. This codes for CASSFTGSPYEQYF.

This sequence joins TRBV30 and TRBJ2-7; D is uncertain. This CDR3 contains 13 residues. Trimming left V 0 bases short and J 5 bases short, with 11 bases between. Germline loops: CDR1 GTSNPN, CDR2 SVGIG (reference sequence). CDR3 sequence: CAWSVWVTDEQYF. Here the CDR3 DNA reads TGTGCCTGGAGTGTCTGGGTAACGGACGAGCAGTACTTC.

In its sample, this clone was seen a few times. V usage is TRBV2 and J usage is TRBJ1-3, with D possibly TRBD1 on 5 matching bases. This CDR3 region has 14 residues. The V gene lost 6 bases and the J gene lost 1 base, with 10 bases spanning the gap. CDR1 and CDR2 from the germline V gene are SNHLY and FYNNEI. CDR3 sequence: CASSLQASGNTIYF. DNA of the CDR3: TGTGCCAGCAGCTTACAGGCTTCTGGAAACACCATATATTTT.

Concerning this clone itself: Other nucleotide sequences from this sample produce the same CDR3. The genes are TRBV28 and TRBJ2-7; the D is unclear. With 6 bases removed from V and 4 bases from J, the gap between germline ends came to 10 bases. The CDR3 has 12 amino acids. Germline CDR1 and CDR2: MDHEN and SYDVKM. CDR3 sequence: CASSLGRYEQYF. The CDR3 coding sequence is TGTGCCAGCAGCCTCGGCCGTTACGAGCAGTACTTC.

The J gene is TRBJ2-7, the V gene TRBV5-1; 8 bases align to TRBD1. CDR3 length: 12 amino acids. Trimming took 4 bases from V and 6 from J; bases not matched to a gene: 3. CDR1 is SGHRS and CDR2 is YFSETQ in the germline V gene. CDR3 sequence (DNA): TGCGCCAGCAGCCCAGGGACAGGCGAGCAGTACTTC. Translation: CASSPGTGEQYF.

The chain joins TRBV18 to TRBJ1-2; D uncertain. The CDR3 runs to 16 residues. CDR1 is KGHSH, CDR2 LQKENI, per germline. Trimming cost V 2 bases and J 1 base, with 14 bases left between them. CDR3 sequence reads: CASSPGLSPFNYGYTF. The CDR3 DNA is TGTGCCAGCTCACCAGGCCTCTCCCCTTTTAACTATGGCTACACCTTC.

The chain combines TRBV19 with TRBJ2-1, with 11 positions matching TRBD2. The CDR3 covers 15 residues. With V trimmed by 4 bases and J by 5 bases, 4 bases remained unmatched. Germline V gene data show CDR1 as LNHDA and CDR2 as SQIVND (reference sequence). The CDR3 nucleotides are TGTGCCAGTAGTACACTAGCGGGGGCCAACAATGAGCAGTTCTTC. Translated, it gives CASSTLAGANNEQFF.

The chain recombines TRBV12-5 with TRBJ2-6; D gene ambiguous. Trimming stripped 6 bases from V and 3 bases from J, with 6 bases between. This CDR3 has 13 residues. Per germline, CDR1 LGHNT and CDR2 FRNRAP. As DNA, the CDR3 is TGTGCTAGTGGCCCCAGTGGGGCCAACGTCCTGACTTTC. Its protein product is CASGPSGANVLTF.

V is TRBV10-2 and J is TRBJ2-1; no clear D gene. V shed 4 bases and J shed 9 bases, with 10 bases lying between them. This CDR3 spans 12 amino acids. Per germline, CDR1 WSHSY and CDR2 SAAADI. The CDR3 protein is CASSVSSGEQFF. In nucleotides, the CDR3 is TGCGCCAGCAGTGTATCTTCGGGTGAGCAGTTCTTC.

CDR3 amino acids: CARRNTGELFF. The DNA for the CDR3 is TGTGCCAGAAGAAACACCGGGGAGCTGTTTTTT. The chain is built from TRBV2 and TRBJ2-2; D not certain. CDR3 size: 11 residues. The germline V gene has CDR1 SNHLY and CDR2 FYNNEI. V shed 9 bases and J shed 2 bases, with 4 bases lying between them.

V is TRBV7-9 and J is TRBJ1-1; maybe TRBD1 (6 bases). This CDR3 comprises 15 residues. Trimming removed 5 bases from V and 3 bases from J, with 16 bases in between. In germline, CDR1 is SEHNR, CDR2 FQNEAQ (reference sequence). In nucleotides, the CDR3 is TGTGCCAGCAGCGCGACCAGGGGTGCTTACACTGAAGCTTTCTTT. Residues: CASSATRGAYTEAFF.

This clone has at least ten counts. The genes are TRBV7-2 and TRBJ1-4; 9 bases match TRBD1. The CDR3 extends over 16 amino acids. Unmatched junction bases numbered 10, after V lost 4 bases and J lost 7 bases. Germline V lookup: CDR1 SGHTA, CDR2 FQGNSA. The CDR3 sequence: CASSSQGQGLFEKLFF. CDR3 DNA: TGTGCCAGCAGCTCGCAGGGACAGGGCTTATTTGAAAAACTGTTTTTT.

The chain is built from TRBV9 and TRBJ2-1; D is perhaps TRBD1 (6 bases). Trimming cost V 3 bases and J 10 bases, with 17 bases left between them. The germline CDR1 and CDR2 sequences are SGDLS and YYNGEE. CDR3 size: 14 residues. CDR3 in amino acids: CASSALVGGTEQFF. The DNA for the CDR3 is TGTGCCAGCAGCGCACTAGTTGGTGGGACAGAGCAGTTCTTC.

The rearrangement uses TRBV30 and TRBJ1-2; D is undetermined. This CDR3 comprises 12 residues. Per germline, CDR1 GTSNPN and CDR2 SVGIG (reference sequence). V dropped 0 bases and J dropped 13 bases, with 15 bases sitting between them. The CDR3 spells CAWSVSLRGGTF. CDR3 in DNA: TGTGCCTGGAGTGTGTCGTTGAGAGGTGGCACCTTC.

The chain joins TRBV12-5 to TRBJ2-1; perhaps TRBD2 as D (6 bases). The CDR3 covers 19 residues. Germline values: CDR1 LGHNT, CDR2 FRNRAP. Trimming stripped 4 bases from V and 6 bases from J, with 28 bases between. CDR3 sequence (DNA): TGTGCTAGTGGTTCGCGGGACGGAGGACTTTACCTGAACCTCAATGAGCAGTTCTTC. It encodes CASGSRDGGLYLNLNEQFF.

This chain joins TRBV27 and TRBJ2-1; 10 nucleotides match TRBD2. V gave up 5 bases and J gave up 4 bases; unmatched junction bases: 8. The CDR3 consists of 16 residues. Germline V gives CDR1 MNHEY, CDR2 SMNVEV (reference sequence). The CDR3 sequence is CASSPRASGGYNEQFF. CDR3 bases: TGTGCCAGCAGTCCCCGCGCTAGCGGGGGATACAATGAGCAGTTCTTC.

The chain couples TRBV7-8 to TRBJ2-7, with 13 bases lining up with TRBD2. Looked up from germline, CDR1 is SGHVS and CDR2 is FQNEAQ. The CDR3 contains 18 residues. V was clipped by 6 bases and J by 0 bases; unmatched bases: 11. Here the CDR3 reads CASSRGLAGAGPSYEQYF. CDR3 in DNA: TGTGCCAGCAGTCGTGGACTAGCGGGAGCGGGGCCCTCCTACGAGCAGTACTTC.

This clone showed up just once. The rearrangement uses TRBV30 and TRBJ2-1; possibly TRBD1 for D (5 bases). The germline V gene encodes CDR1 GTSNPN and CDR2 SVGIG (reference sequence). The CDR3 is 12 amino acids. Trimming cost V 7 bases and J 2 bases, with 9 bases left between them. The CDR3 DNA reads TGTGCCTTCAGGGTCACCTACAATGAGCAGTTCTTC. It translates to CAFRVTYNEQFF.

There are a few counts of this clone. The gene calls are TRBV7-2 and TRBJ2-7, with 12 bases aligning to TRBD2. There are 15 residues in the CDR3. Germline V lookup: CDR1 SGHTA, CDR2 FQGNSA. Trimming at V came to 5 bases and at J to 6 bases, leaving 8 bases not matched to a gene. The CDR3 DNA reads TGTGCCAGCAGCCTGACTAGCGGGAGACTTGGCGAGCAGTACTTC. Residues: CASSLTSGRLGEQYF.